A selection of T cell receptor beta chains follows, all from one sample in a study of T cell repertoires in cytomegalovirus infection. TCRdb analysed the reads with MiXCR anew, one entry per CDR3 protein. The sample shows about 200,000 distinct CDR3 sequences, roughly 9% of them seen only once. Sequencing input: PBMCs. Receptors originate from a human donor in good health (CMV status not recorded). Some clones in this sample may be carry-over from other donors' samples. Both conserved end residues are part of each CDR3. The D gene is left open where the match is weak. Size tells how often a clone was seen (once, few, many) or the class of an expanded clone, and some rows leave it out.

d_gene	abundance	j_gene	v_gene	CDR3nt	CDR3aa
-	few	TRBJ2-3	TRBV20-1	TGCAGTGCTAGAGTGGTAGGGGCAGATACGCAGTATTTT	CSARVVGADTQYF
TRBD2	many	TRBJ2-1	TRBV6-6	TGTGCCAGCCGGACTAGCGAACCCTACAATGAGCAGTTCTTC	CASRTSEPYNEQFF
TRBD1	many	TRBJ1-1	TRBV7-8	TGTGCCAGCAGCTTAAAAAGGGGGCTGAACACTGAAGCTTTCTTT	CASSLKRGLNTEAFF
-	many	TRBJ2-1	TRBV11-3	TGTGCCAGCAGCTTCACTACTTCGCTAAACTCCTACAATGAGCAGTTCTTC	CASSFTTSLNSYNEQFF
-	-	TRBJ2-1	TRBV29-1	TGCAGCGTTACCCACCTAGACAATGAGCAGTTCTTC	CSVTHLDNEQFF
TRBD1	few	TRBJ1-4	TRBV9	TGTGCCAGCAGCGCGGACAGGACGATTAATGAAAAACTGTTTTTT	CASSADRTINEKLFF
-	many	TRBJ2-7	TRBV23-1	TGCGCCAGCAGTCATCCTCCATGGGACGGGGCCTCGTACGAGCAGTACTTC	CASSHPPWDGASYEQYF
TRBD2	few	TRBJ2-3	TRBV3-1	TGTGCCAGCAGCCAAGAGGGAGCGGGAGGGCCGGTAGATACGCAGTATTTT	CASSQEGAGGPVDTQYF
-	-	TRBJ1-1	TRBV29-1	TGCAGCGTTGGGGGCAGCACTAAATTGACTGAAGCTTTCTTT	CSVGGSTKLTEAFF
TRBD2	few	TRBJ2-7	TRBV10-3	TGTGCCATCAGTGACTGGCGTAGCGGGAGAGGGGGCGACGAGCAGTACTTC	CAISDWRSGRGGDEQYF
TRBD2	-	TRBJ2-1	TRBV7-2	TGTTCCAGCAGCTTTGTATGGGCGGGGGGGGGGAATGAGCAGTTCTTC	CSSSFVWAGGGNEQFF
TRBD2	many	TRBJ2-1	TRBV7-2	TGTGCCAGCAGCGCGAGGACTAGCGGGAGGAGCTCCTACAATGAGCAGTTCTTC	CASSARTSGRSSYNEQFF
TRBD2	many	TRBJ2-1	TRBV7-2	TGTGCCAGCAGCTTACTGAGCGGGAGATCGGATGAGCAGTTCTTC	CASSLLSGRSDEQFF
TRBD1	many	TRBJ2-1	TRBV28	TGTGCCAGCAGGTTAGGTGGGACAGGGGGGAATGAGCAGTTCTTC	CASRLGGTGGNEQFF
TRBD1	many	TRBJ2-7	TRBV11-2	TGTGCCAGCAGCTTAGGACAGGGGTGGTACGAGCAGTACTTC	CASSLGQGWYEQYF
TRBD1	-	TRBJ2-2	TRBV5-6	TGTGCCAGCAGCTTGCGGCGCACAGGGGGCGAGACCGGGGAGCTGTTTTTT	CASSLRRTGGETGELFF
TRBD1	many	TRBJ1-4	TRBV28	TGTGCCAGCAGTTCTGACCAGACAGGGAGGCGTGAAAAACTGTTTTTT	CASSSDQTGRREKLFF
TRBD2	-	TRBJ2-1	TRBV27	TGTGCCAACAGTTTACCCCCACGACTAAGCGGGAGGGCCTTGTTTACCCCCGATGAGCAGTTCTTC	CANSLPPRLSGRALFTPDEQFF
-	many	TRBJ2-6	TRBV14	TGTGCCAGCAGCCACAACAGGGTGTCTGGGGCCAACGTCCTGACTTTC	CASSHNRVSGANVLTF
-	many	TRBJ1-1	TRBV7-2	TGTGCCAGCAGCTTGACCAGGGCCGAAGCTTTCTTT	CASSLTRAEAFF
TRBD2	many	TRBJ2-2	TRBV6-1	TGTGCCAGCAGTTTGGGACTAGCGGGACGCGCGAACACCGGGGAGCTGTTTTTT	CASSLGLAGRANTGELFF
-	-	TRBJ2-7	TRBV7-9	TGTGCCAGCAGCTTAGGAGCCAGGGGCGAGCAGTACTTC	CASSLGARGEQYF
TRBD2	few	TRBJ2-5	TRBV3-1	TGTGCCAGCAGCCGGACCGGGACTAGCGGGGTGGAGACCCAGTACTTC	CASSRTGTSGVETQYF
-	many	TRBJ1-1	TRBV28	TGTGCCAGCACCCGGGTGGAGAACACTGAAGCTTTCTTT	CASTRVENTEAFF
-	many	TRBJ1-4	TRBV12-3/TRBV12-4	TGTGCCAGCAGTTTAGCGCAGGACATTGGGGAAGAAAAACTGTTTTTT	CASSLAQDIGEEKLFF
-	-	TRBJ1-1	TRBV2	TGTGCCAGCAGTGAAGGGGGGTTGCGGACTGAAGCTTTCTTT	CASSEGGLRTEAFF
TRBD1	many	TRBJ1-5	TRBV12-3/TRBV12-4	TGTGCCAGCAGAATGGGACAGGAGTTTAGCAATCAGCCCCAGCATTTT	CASRMGQEFSNQPQHF
TRBD2	many	TRBJ2-1	TRBV5-1	TGCGCCAGCAGCCAGGGACTAGCGGATAACTACAATGAGCAGTTCTTC	CASSQGLADNYNEQFF
-	many	TRBJ1-6	TRBV6-1	TGTGCCAGCAGAACGGCGAGCAATTCACCCCTCCACTTT	CASRTASNSPLHF
TRBD2	few	TRBJ2-7	TRBV20-1	TGCAGTGCTTCTAGCGGGAGGGCCCCCTACGAGCAGTACTTC	CSASSGRAPYEQYF
TRBD1	many	TRBJ1-1	TRBV6-5	TGTGCCAGCAGTTTAGGGCCACAGGGGGAGACTGAAGCTTTCTTT	CASSLGPQGETEAFF
-	-	TRBJ2-5	TRBV7-8	TGTGCCAGCAGCTCGGCGAGTAGGTGGCAAGAGACCCAGTACTTC	CASSSASRWQETQYF
-	many	TRBJ2-1	TRBV19	TGTGCCAGCACCAGGGCGGATGAGCAGTTCTTC	CASTRADEQFF
TRBD1	many	TRBJ1-5	TRBV15	TGTGCCACCAGCAGAGGACAGGGGGCGCGGCGAAATCAGCCCCAGCATTTT	CATSRGQGARRNQPQHF
TRBD1	-	TRBJ1-1	TRBV5-1	TGCGCCAGCAGCCCCGGGCCCGGGACAGGAACATTCCTGAACACTGAAGCTTTCTTT	CASSPGPGTGTFLNTEAFF
-	few	TRBJ1-6	TRBV7-2	TGTGCCAGCAGCTTAAATTCGGGCAGGACCAATTCACCCCTCCACTTT	CASSLNSGRTNSPLHF
-	many	TRBJ1-1	TRBV12-3/TRBV12-4	TGTGCCAGCAGTCTACAGGGATTTAGAAACACTGAAGCTTTCTTT	CASSLQGFRNTEAFF
TRBD1	many	TRBJ2-1	TRBV7-2	TGTGCCAGCAGCTTAGTAGGACAGGGAACCTACAATGAGCAGTTCTTC	CASSLVGQGTYNEQFF
-	few	TRBJ1-2	TRBV20-1	TGCAGTGCGAGGTACAGGGCGGATGGCTACACCTTC	CSARYRADGYTF
-	many	TRBJ2-7	TRBV4-2	TGTGCCAGCAGCCAAGATCTCTCCCGGGGCTCCTACGAGCAGTACTTC	CASSQDLSRGSYEQYF
TRBD2	few	TRBJ2-5	TRBV6-2/TRBV6-3	TGTGCCAGCAGGCCTGTCGAGGGACTACGGGAGACCCAGTACTTC	CASRPVEGLRETQYF
-	many	TRBJ2-7	TRBV7-2	TGTGCCAGCAGCTTAGCGGGGGCGGGGGTCTCCTACGAGCAGTACTTC	CASSLAGAGVSYEQYF
-	-	TRBJ2-2	TRBV4-3	TGCGCCAGCAGCCAAGATTTCGCGATTTCGAACACCGGGGAGCTGTTTTTT	CASSQDFAISNTGELFF
-	-	TRBJ1-1	TRBV29-1	TGCAGCGTTGTTAATACTGAAGCTTTCTTT	CSVVNTEAFF
-	few	TRBJ2-7	TRBV14	TGTGCCAGCAGCCAATTGGACAGACCCTACGAGCAGTACTTC	CASSQLDRPYEQYF
-	-	TRBJ2-7	TRBV20-1	TGCAGTGCGTACCCAGTGGGGATAAGCTCCTACGAGCAGTACTTC	CSAYPVGISSYEQYF
-	many	TRBJ1-2	TRBV11-2	TGTGCCAGCGGAAAGGGTCGGGGAGTCAACTATGGCTACACCTTC	CASGKGRGVNYGYTF
-	few	TRBJ2-4	TRBV5-1	TGCGCCAGCAGCTTGGATGGACACCACCAGTACTTC	CASSLDGHHQYF
TRBD1	-	TRBJ2-4	TRBV12-3/TRBV12-4	TGTGCCAGCAGCACCGACAGGGCAGCCAAAAACATTCAGTACTTC	CASSTDRAAKNIQYF
-	few	TRBJ1-1	TRBV7-2	TGTGCCAGCAGCTTAACCCCGGACAGTGGGACTGAAGCTTTCTTT	CASSLTPDSGTEAFF
-	many	TRBJ2-7	TRBV28	TGTGCCCACCGAGTGGCGGGGACCCAGGGGGAGCAGTACTTC	CAHRVAGTQGEQYF
-	-	TRBJ1-2	TRBV28	TGTGCCGTAGAGGGAGGGAACCTCTATGGCTACACCTTC	CAVEGGNLYGYTF
-	many	TRBJ2-3	TRBV7-3	TGTGCCAGCAGCTTAACCCTCGTTAGCGGCTTACCCGATTTT	CASSLTLVSGLPDF